The rows below give T cell receptor beta chains drawn from one sample of a study of glioma-infiltrating T cells after dendritic cell vaccination. The data were produced by immunoSEQ multiplex PCR, yet TCRdb's version contains in-frame clones alone and is incomplete. The table records around 92,000 clones, roughly 80% of them present only once. The material was blood, obtained after dendritic cell vaccination. Receptors originate from a human donor with glioblastoma. Both conserved end residues are part of each CDR3. Fields, in order: J gene, V gene, D gene, clone size, CDR3 DNA, CDR3 protein. A D gene is named only where the DNA matches it firmly. Size tells how often a clone was seen (once, few, many) or the class of an expanded clone, and some rows leave it out.

>TRBJ2-7|TRBV28|TRBD1|NA
TGTGCCAGCAGTTTATCAAGGGTATACAGGGGGCACGAGCAGTACTTC
CASSLSRVYRGHEQYF
>TRBJ1-6|TRBV5-1|NA|NA
TGCGCCAGCAGCTTGTATGGAAACAGCCAGTATTCACCCCTCCACTTT
CASSLYGNSQYSPLHF
>TRBJ2-3|TRBV27|NA|NA
TGTGCCAGCAGCGACAGACTTACAGATACGCAGTATTTT
CASSDRLTDTQYF
>TRBJ2-7|TRBV7-2|TRBD1|NA
TGTGCCAGCAGCCTGACAGGGTATGAGCAGTACTTC
CASSLTGYEQYF
>TRBJ1-5|TRBV2|NA|NA
TGTGCCAGCAGTGAATCGCCCCCCGGGGATCAGCCCCAGCATTTT
CASSESPPGDQPQHF
>TRBJ2-1|TRBV4-2|NA|NA
TGTGCCAGCAGCCAAGCTTCGACAGGAGCCTACAATGAGCAGTTCTTC
CASSQASTGAYNEQFF
>TRBJ1-2|TRBV4-1|NA|NA
TGCGCCAGCAGCCAATTCCACAATCGGGCGGACTCCCTAGGCTACACCTTC
CASSQFHNRADSLGYTF
>TRBJ2-3|TRBV27|TRBD1|NA
TGTGCCAGCAACGCAGGGGGAGATACGCAGTATTTT
CASNAGGDTQYF
>TRBJ2-2|TRBV29-1|NA|NA
TGCAGCGTAGGGGCGAACACCGGGGAGCTGTTTTTT
CSVGANTGELFF
>TRBJ2-5|TRBV15|TRBD2|NA
TGTGCCACCAGCGACCGGGGCGGGAGTTTTCAAGAGACCCAGTACTTC
CATSDRGGSFQETQYF
>TRBJ2-3|TRBV7-9|TRBD2|NA
TGTGCCAGCAGCGTACTAGCGGGGAGAGATACGCAGTATTTT
CASSVLAGRDTQYF
>TRBJ2-1|TRBV4-2|NA|NA
TGTGCCAGCAGCCGAACGCCTTCGGGGAGCAATGAGCAGTTCTTC
CASSRTPSGSNEQFF
>TRBJ1-5|TRBV6-5|TRBD1|NA
TGTGCCAGCAGCCCGGGACAGGGGGCATGGCAGCCCCAGCATTTT
CASSPGQGAWQPQHF
>TRBJ2-7|TRBV28|TRBD1|NA
TGTGCCAGCAGTTTGGGACAGGGGGGAGAGCAGTACTTC
CASSLGQGGEQYF
>TRBJ1-5|TRBV6-1|NA|NA
TGTGCCAGCAGTCCGCAATTAGGACAGCACCAGCCCCAGCATTTT
CASSPQLGQHQPQHF
>TRBJ2-7|TRBV5-6|TRBD2|once
TGTGCCAGCAGCTGGAGACTAGCGGGATGGTACGAGCAGTACTTC
CASSWRLAGWYEQYF